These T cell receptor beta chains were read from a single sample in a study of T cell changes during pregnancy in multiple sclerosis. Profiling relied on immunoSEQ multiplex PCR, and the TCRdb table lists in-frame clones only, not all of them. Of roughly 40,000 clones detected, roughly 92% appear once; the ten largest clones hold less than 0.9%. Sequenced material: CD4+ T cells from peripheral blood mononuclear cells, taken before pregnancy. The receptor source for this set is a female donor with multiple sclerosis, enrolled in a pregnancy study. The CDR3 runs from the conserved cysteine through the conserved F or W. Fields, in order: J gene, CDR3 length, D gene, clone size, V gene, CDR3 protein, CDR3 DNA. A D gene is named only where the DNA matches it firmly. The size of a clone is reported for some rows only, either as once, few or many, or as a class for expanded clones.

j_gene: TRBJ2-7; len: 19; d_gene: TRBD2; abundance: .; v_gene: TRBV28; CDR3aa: CASSPSLLGTSGRPTEQYF; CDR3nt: TGTGCCAGCAGTCCGAGTTTACTTGGGACTAGCGGGAGACCCACCGAGCAGTACTTC
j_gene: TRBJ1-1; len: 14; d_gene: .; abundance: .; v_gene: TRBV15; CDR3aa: CATSRDLRNTEAFF; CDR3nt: TGTGCCACCAGCAGAGATCTTAGGAACACTGAAGCTTTCTTT
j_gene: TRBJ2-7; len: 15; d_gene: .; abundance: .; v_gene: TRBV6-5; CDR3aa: CASSYSLTSTYEQYF; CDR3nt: TGTGCCAGCAGTTACTCCTTGACTAGTACCTACGAGCAGTACTTC
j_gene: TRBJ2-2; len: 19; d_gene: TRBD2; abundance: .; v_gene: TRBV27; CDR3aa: CASSLPTSGRASNTGELFF; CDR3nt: TGTGCCAGCAGTCTCCCGACTAGCGGGAGGGCCTCGAACACCGGGGAGCTGTTTTTT
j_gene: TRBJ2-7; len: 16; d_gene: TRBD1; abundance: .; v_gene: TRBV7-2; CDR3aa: CASRAKMGQGPYEQYF; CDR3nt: TGTGCCAGCAGAGCGAAGATGGGACAGGGCCCATACGAGCAGTACTTC
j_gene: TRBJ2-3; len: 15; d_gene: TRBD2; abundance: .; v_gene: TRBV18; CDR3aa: CASSPPAGSTDTQYF; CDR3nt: TGTGCCAGCTCACCACCAGCGGGATCCACAGATACGCAGTATTTT
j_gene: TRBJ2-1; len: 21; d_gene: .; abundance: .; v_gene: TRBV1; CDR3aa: CTSSQESRPDTIKSSYNEQFF; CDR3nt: TGCACCAGCAGCCAAGAGAGTAGGCCGGATACTATTAAGAGCTCCTACAATGAGCAGTTCTTC
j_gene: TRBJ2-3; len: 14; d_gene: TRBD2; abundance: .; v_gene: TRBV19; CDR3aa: CASTVAGFTDTQYF; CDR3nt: TGTGCCAGTACCGTAGCGGGATTCACAGATACGCAGTATTTT
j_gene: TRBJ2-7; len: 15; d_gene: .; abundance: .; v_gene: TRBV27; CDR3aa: CASSLSLTGIYEQYF; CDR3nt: TGTGCCAGCAGTTTATCCCTAACGGGGATCTACGAGCAGTACTTC
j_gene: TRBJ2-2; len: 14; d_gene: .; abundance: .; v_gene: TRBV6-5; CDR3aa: CASNLGQNTGELFF; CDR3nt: TGTGCCAGCAATTTGGGGCAGAACACCGGGGAGCTGTTTTTT
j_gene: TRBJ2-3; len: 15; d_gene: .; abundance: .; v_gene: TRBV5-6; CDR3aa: CASSRDQLGTDTQYF; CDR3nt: TGTGCCAGCAGCAGAGATCAGCTAGGCACAGATACGCAGTATTTT
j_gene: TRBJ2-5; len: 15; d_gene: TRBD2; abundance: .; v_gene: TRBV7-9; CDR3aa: CASSLAIGGRQTQYF; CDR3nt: TGTGCCAGCAGCTTAGCAATTGGCGGGAGACAGACCCAGTACTTC
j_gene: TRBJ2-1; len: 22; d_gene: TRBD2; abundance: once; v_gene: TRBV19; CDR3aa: CASSKLLGPSGLAVSRNNEQFF; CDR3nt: TGTGCCAGTAGTAAACTCTTAGGGCCTAGCGGCTTGGCCGTATCACGTAACAATGAGCAGTTCTTC
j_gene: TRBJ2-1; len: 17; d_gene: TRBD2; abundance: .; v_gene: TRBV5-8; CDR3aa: CASSSLRSSGKHNEQFF; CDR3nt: TGTGCCAGCAGCTCTCTCCGGTCTAGCGGGAAGCACAATGAGCAGTTCTTC
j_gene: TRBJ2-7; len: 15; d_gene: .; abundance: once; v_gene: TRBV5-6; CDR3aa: CASSRGASATYEQYF; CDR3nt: TGTGCCAGCAGTCGGGGGGCTAGCGCAACCTACGAGCAGTACTTC
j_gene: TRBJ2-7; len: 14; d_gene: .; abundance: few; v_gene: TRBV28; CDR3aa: CASSLYPGSYEQYF; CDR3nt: TGTGCCAGCAGTTTATATCCGGGGTCCTACGAGCAGTACTTC
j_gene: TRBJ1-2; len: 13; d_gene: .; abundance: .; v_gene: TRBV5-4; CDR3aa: CASSLMGHYGYTF; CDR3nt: TGTGCCAGCAGCTTGATGGGCCACTATGGCTACACCTTC
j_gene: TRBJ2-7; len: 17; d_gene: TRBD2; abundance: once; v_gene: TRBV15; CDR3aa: CATSSGTSGRVGYEQYF; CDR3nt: TGTGCCACCAGCAGCGGGACTAGCGGGAGAGTAGGCTACGAGCAGTACTTC
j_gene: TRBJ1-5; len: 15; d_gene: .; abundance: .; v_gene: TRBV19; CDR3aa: CASSIEDLSNQPQHF; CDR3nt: TGTGCCAGTAGTATTGAGGATTTGAGCAATCAGCCCCAGCATTTT
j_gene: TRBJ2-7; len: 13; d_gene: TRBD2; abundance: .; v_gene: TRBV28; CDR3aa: CASRAGGPYEQYF; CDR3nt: TGTGCCAGCAGGGCGGGAGGGCCCTACGAGCAGTACTTC
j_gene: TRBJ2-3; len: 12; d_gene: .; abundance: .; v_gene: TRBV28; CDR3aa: CASSLLSDTQYF; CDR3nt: TGTGCCAGCAGTTTACTCTCAGATACGCAGTATTTT
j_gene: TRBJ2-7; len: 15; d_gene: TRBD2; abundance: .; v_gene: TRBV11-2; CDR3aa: CASSSTSGSSYEQYF; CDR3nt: TGTGCCAGCAGCTCCACCAGCGGGAGCTCCTACGAGCAGTACTTC
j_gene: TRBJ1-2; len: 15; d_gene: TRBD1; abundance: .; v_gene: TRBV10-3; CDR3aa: CAISEGPTGAYGYTF; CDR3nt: TGTGCCATCAGTGAGGGTCCGACAGGGGCCTATGGCTACACCTTC
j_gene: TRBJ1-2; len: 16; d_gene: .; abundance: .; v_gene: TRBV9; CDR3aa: CASSVGSEGHNYGYTF; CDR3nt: TGTGCCAGCAGCGTAGGATCGGAGGGTCATAACTATGGCTACACCTTC
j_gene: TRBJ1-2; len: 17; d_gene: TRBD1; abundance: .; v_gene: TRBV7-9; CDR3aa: CASSSWGQGARDYGYTF; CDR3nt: TGTGCCAGCAGCTCCTGGGGACAGGGGGCGCGAGACTATGGCTACACCTTC
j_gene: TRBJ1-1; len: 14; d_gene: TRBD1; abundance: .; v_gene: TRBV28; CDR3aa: CASKRTGRRTEAFF; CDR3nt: TGTGCCAGCAAAAGGACAGGGCGCCGGACTGAAGCTTTCTTT
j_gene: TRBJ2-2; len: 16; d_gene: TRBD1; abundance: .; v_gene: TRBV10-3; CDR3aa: CAISDRDRRNTGELFF; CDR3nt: TGTGCCATCAGTGACAGGGACAGAAGGAACACCGGGGAGCTGTTTTTT
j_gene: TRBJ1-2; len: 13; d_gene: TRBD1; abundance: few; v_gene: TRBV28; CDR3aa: CASSRDSAYGYTF; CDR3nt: TGTGCCAGCAGTCGGGACAGCGCCTATGGCTACACCTTC
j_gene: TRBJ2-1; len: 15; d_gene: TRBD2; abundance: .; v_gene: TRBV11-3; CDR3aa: CASSSGRAVYNEQFF; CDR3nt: TGTGCCAGCAGCAGCGGGAGGGCGGTCTACAATGAGCAGTTCTTC
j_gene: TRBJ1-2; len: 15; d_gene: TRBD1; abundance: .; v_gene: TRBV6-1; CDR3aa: CASSAQGAADYGYTF; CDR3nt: TGTGCCAGCAGTGCGCAGGGGGCGGCTGACTATGGCTACACCTTC
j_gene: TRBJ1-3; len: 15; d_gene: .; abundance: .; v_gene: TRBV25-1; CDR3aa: CASSALQGSGNTIYF; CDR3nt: TGTGCCAGCAGTGCTCTCCAGGGTTCCGGAAACACCATATATTTT
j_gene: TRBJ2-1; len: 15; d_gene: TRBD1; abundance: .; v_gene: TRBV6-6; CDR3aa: CASRPPGQTYNEQFF; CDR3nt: TGTGCCAGCAGACCCCCGGGACAGACCTACAATGAGCAGTTCTTC
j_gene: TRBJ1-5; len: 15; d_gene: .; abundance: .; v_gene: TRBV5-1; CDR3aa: CASSLDSYSNQPQHF; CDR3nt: TGCGCCAGCAGCTTAGACAGCTATAGCAATCAGCCCCAGCATTTT
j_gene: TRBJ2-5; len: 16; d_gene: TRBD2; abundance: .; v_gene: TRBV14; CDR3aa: CASSQNAGLAEETQYF; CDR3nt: TGTGCCAGCAGCCAGAATGCGGGACTAGCGGAAGAGACCCAGTACTTC
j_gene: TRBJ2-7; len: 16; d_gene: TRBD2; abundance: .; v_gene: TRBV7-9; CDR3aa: CASSLGGSGSAYEQYF; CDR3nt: TGTGCCAGCAGCTTAGGGGGTAGCGGGAGTGCATACGAGCAGTACTTC
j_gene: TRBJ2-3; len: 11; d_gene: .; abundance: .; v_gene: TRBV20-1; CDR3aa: CSAEQTDTQYF; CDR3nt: TGCAGTGCTGAACAGACAGATACGCAGTATTTT
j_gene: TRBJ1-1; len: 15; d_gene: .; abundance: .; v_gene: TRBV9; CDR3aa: CASSGGHLGNTEAFF; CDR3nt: TGTGCCAGCAGCGGAGGACATTTAGGAAACACTGAAGCTTTCTTT
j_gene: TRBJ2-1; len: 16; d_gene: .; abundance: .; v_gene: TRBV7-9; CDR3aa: CASRPTRTYRTGEQFF; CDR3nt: TGTGCCAGCAGACCGACACGGACTTATAGGACGGGGGAGCAGTTCTTC
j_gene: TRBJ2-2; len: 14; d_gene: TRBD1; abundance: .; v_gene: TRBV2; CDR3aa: CASSPRTGSGELFF; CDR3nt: TGTGCCAGCAGCCCCAGGACAGGGTCTGGGGAGCTGTTTTTT
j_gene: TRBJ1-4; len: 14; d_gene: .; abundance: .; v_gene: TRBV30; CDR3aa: CAWSLGRLSEKLFF; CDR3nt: TGTGCCTGGAGCTTGGGCCGTCTAAGTGAAAAACTGTTTTTT
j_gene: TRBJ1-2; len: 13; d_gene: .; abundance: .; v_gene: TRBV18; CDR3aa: CASSPTDMEGYTF; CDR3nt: TGTGCCAGCTCACCCACGGACATGGAGGGCTACACCTTC
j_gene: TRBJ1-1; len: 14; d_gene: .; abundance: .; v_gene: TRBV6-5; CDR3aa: CASSLRVFATEAFF; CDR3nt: TGTGCCAGCAGTCTCAGGGTATTCGCCACTGAAGCTTTCTTT
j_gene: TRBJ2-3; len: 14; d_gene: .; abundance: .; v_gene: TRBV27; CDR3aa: CASSFGRVADTQYF; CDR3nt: TGTGCCAGCAGTTTTGGCAGGGTGGCAGATACGCAGTATTTT
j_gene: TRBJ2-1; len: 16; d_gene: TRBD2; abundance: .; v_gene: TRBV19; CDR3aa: CASSMVGGVLMNEQFF; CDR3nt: TGTGCCAGTAGTATGGTCGGGGGGGTCCTCATGAATGAGCAGTTCTTC